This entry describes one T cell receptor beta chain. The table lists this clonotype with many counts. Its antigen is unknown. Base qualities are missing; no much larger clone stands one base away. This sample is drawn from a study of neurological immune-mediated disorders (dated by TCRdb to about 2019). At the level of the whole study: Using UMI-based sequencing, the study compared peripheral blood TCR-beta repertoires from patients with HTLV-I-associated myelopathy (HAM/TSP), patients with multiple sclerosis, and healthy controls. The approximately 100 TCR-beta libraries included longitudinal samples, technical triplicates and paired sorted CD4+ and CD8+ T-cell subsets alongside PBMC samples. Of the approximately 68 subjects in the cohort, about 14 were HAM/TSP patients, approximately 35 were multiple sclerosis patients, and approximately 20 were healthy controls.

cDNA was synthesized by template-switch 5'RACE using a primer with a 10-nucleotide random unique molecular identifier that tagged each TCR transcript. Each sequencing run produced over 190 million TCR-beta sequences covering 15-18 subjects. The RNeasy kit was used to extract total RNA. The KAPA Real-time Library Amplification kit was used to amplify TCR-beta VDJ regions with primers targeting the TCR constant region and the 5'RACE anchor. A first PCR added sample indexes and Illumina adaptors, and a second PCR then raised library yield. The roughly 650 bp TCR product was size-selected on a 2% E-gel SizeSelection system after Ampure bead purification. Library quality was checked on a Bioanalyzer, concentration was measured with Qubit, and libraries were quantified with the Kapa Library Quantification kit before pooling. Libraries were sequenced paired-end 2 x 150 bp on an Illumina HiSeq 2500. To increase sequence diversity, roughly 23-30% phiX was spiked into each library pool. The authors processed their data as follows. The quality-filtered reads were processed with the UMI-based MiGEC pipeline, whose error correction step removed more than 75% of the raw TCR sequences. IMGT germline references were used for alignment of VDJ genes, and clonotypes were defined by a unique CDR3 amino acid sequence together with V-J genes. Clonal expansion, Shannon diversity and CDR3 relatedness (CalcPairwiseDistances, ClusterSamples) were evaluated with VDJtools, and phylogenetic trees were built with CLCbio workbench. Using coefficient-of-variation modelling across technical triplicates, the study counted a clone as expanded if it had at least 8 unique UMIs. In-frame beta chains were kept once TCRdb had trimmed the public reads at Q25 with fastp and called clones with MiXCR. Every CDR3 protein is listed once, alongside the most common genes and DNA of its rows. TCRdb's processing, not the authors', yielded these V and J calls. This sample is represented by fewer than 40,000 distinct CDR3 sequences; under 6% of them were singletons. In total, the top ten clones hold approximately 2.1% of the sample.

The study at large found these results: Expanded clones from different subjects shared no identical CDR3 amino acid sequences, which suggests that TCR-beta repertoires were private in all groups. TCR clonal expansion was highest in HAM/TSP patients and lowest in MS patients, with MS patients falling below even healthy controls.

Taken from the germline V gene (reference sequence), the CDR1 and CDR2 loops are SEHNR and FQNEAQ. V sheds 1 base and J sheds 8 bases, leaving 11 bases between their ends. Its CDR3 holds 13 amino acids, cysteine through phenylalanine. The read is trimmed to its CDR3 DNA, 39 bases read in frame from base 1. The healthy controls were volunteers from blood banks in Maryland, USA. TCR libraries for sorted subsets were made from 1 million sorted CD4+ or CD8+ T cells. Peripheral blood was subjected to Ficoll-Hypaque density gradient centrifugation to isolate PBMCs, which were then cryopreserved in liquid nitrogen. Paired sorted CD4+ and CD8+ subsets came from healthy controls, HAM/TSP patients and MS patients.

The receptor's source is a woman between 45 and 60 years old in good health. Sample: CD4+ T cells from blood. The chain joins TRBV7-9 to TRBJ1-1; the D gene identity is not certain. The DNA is TGTGCCAGCAGCTTAGGGGCAGGTGGAGAAGCTTTCTTT. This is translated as CASSLGAGGEAFF.